This entry lists 21 T cell receptor beta chains sequenced from one sample in a study of blood T cell repertoires in COVID-19. Using immunoSEQ multiplex PCR, the repertoire was profiled, and TCRdb retains in-frame clones only, with some absent. This table has hundreds of thousands of clones, around 89% appearing once. The sample consisted of PBMCs or T cells enriched from blood (not recorded which). All receptors derive from a woman in her fifties or sixties who had recovered from COVID-19.

A single count supports this clone. The genes are TRBV6-5 and TRBJ1-2; tentatively, D is TRBD1 (5 bases). Germline V gene lookup returns CDR1 MNHEY and CDR2 SVGAGI. This CDR3 is built from 15 residues. Trimming removed 0 bases from V and 6 bases from J, with 14 bases in between. CDR3: CASSYSETVQDGYTF. The CDR3 nucleotides read TGTGCCAGCAGTTACTCTGAGACAGTACAGGATGGCTACACCTTC.

CDR3 in amino acids: CASSQESGSSYEQYF. CDR3 DNA: TGTGCCAGCAGCCAAGAGTCAGGGTCCTCCTACGAGCAGTACTTC. This chain links TRBV4-2 with TRBJ2-7; a weak D match, TRBD1 (5 bases). Between the trimmed V and J ends, which lost 0 bases and 0 bases, there was a span of 9 bases. The V gene's germline CDR1 is LGHNA and CDR2 YNFKEQ. The CDR3 covers 15 residues.

The CDR3 here is CASSQAGQGATNEKLFF. The CDR3 DNA sequence: TGTGCCAGCAGCCAAGCAGGACAGGGGGCAACTAATGAAAAACTGTTTTTT. The rearrangement links TRBV4-2 to TRBJ1-4; TRBD1 matches at 10 bases. The CDR3 length is 17 residues. CDR1 LGHNA and CDR2 YNFKEQ come from the germline V gene. The trim removed 1 base at V and 0 bases at J, leaving 2 bases unmatched.

This chain links TRBV7-2 with TRBJ1-1, with unresolved D. Germline lookup yields CDR1 SGHTA and CDR2 FQGNSA. This CDR3 has 14 residues. Trimming cost V 5 bases and J 6 bases, with 16 bases left between them. This CDR3 is CASSTRVASAEAFF. The CDR3 nucleotides are TGTGCCAGCAGCACCCGGGTTGCGTCTGCTGAAGCTTTCTTT.

This chain connects TRBV7-2 to TRBJ2-2; possibly TRBD2 for D (5 bases). Germline V gene data show CDR1 as SGHTA and CDR2 as FQGNSA. This CDR3 spans 14 amino acids. Trimming removed 5 bases at V and 0 bases at J, with 7 bases between. The CDR3 bases are TGTGCCAGCAGCCGGGGAACGAACACCGGGGAGCTGTTTTTT. Its translation is CASSRGTNTGELFF.

The chain combines TRBV10-2 with TRBJ2-3; 7 nucleotides align to TRBD2. The CDR3 spans 15 residues. The V gene's germline CDR1 is WSHSY and CDR2 SAAADI. With V trimmed by 5 bases and J by 2 bases, 7 bases remained unmatched. CDR3 region: CASSPGRPHTDTQYF. The CDR3 coding sequence is TGCGCCAGCAGTCCCGGGAGGCCACACACAGATACGCAGTATTTT.

On this clone: Other nucleotide sequences in the sample specify the same CDR3. The chain has TRBV5-1 and TRBJ2-5; 9 nucleotides align to TRBD1. J lost 4 bases, V lost 3 bases, and 4 bases had no gene match. Germline CDR1 and CDR2: SGHRS and YFSETQ. There are 14 residues in the CDR3. The CDR3: CASSSGTGRETQYF. DNA of the CDR3: TGCGCCAGCAGCTCCGGGACAGGGCGAGAGACCCAGTACTTC.

V is TRBV5-1 and J is TRBJ2-5; 14 nucleotides line up with TRBD2. The CDR3 spans 15 residues. The V gene's germline CDR1 is SGHRS and CDR2 YFSETQ. J was trimmed by 4 bases and V by 3 bases; bases with no gene match: 2. CDR3 protein: CASSSTSGRGETQYF. The CDR3 region has the DNA TGCGCCAGCAGCTCGACTAGCGGGAGGGGAGAGACCCAGTACTTC.

Comment on this clone: The same CDR3 is also encoded by other DNA sequences in this sample. The chain recombines TRBV28 with TRBJ1-5, with TRBD1 matching over 10 bases. There are 15 residues in the CDR3. CDR1 and CDR2 (germline): MDHEN, SYDVKM. The J segment lost 0 bases and the V segment lost 6 bases, leaving 2 bases of the junction unmatched. The CDR3 region is CASSRQGASNQPQHF. The CDR3 coding sequence is TGTGCCAGCAGCCGACAGGGGGCTAGCAATCAGCCCCAGCATTTT.

The chain combines TRBV18 with TRBJ2-1; no reliable D call. Germline CDR1 and CDR2: KGHSH and LQKENI. The CDR3 covers 15 residues. V was pared by 2 bases and J by 7 bases, with 15 bases between. CDR3 in amino acids: CASSPAPRFRNEQFF. CDR3 in DNA: TGTGCCAGCTCACCAGCCCCTAGGTTTAGGAATGAGCAGTTCTTC.

This clone was detected only once. This chain links TRBV28 with TRBJ1-1, with D possibly TRBD1 on 5 matching bases. Trimming shortened V by 2 bases and J by 11 bases, and 15 bases separated the two germline ends. The germline V gene encodes CDR1 MDHEN and CDR2 SYDVKM. This CDR3 is built from 13 residues. The CDR3 is CASSLIGARIAFF. Written as DNA, the CDR3 is TGTGCCAGCAGTTTAATAGGGGCACGAATCGCTTTCTTT.

This chain connects TRBV19 to TRBJ2-1; 10 bases are a match to TRBD2. The CDR3 consists of 17 residues. Trimming cost V 10 bases and J 0 bases; bases outside gene matches: 12. Germline V gene sequence: CDR1 LNHDA, CDR2 SQIVND (reference sequence). The CDR3 here is CATSGLARASSYNEQFF. CDR3 DNA sequence: TGTGCCACCTCGGGACTAGCGAGGGCGAGCTCCTACAATGAGCAGTTCTTC.

J is TRBJ1-1 and V is TRBV6-5; no definite D call. The CDR3 totals 14 residues. Germline CDR1 reads MNHEY; CDR2 reads SVGAGI. V was shortened by 5 bases and J by 0 bases, with 10 bases between the two germline ends. CDR3 coding DNA: TGTGCCAGCAGTCTAACTCATATGAACACTGAAGCTTTCTTT. Translation: CASSLTHMNTEAFF.

The V and J genes are TRBV18 and TRBJ1-2, with D perhaps matching TRBD1 (6 bases). The ends were cut back, 1 base at V and 2 bases at J, with 14 bases in the middle. Germline V gives CDR1 KGHSH, CDR2 LQKENI. The CDR3 runs to 16 residues. CDR3 nucleotide sequence: TGTGCCAGCTCACCACAAACGAACAGGGTAAACTATGGCTACACCTTC. Its protein is CASSPQTNRVNYGYTF.

The rearrangement joins TRBV5-4 to TRBJ2-7; D is perhaps TRBD2 (6 bases). The CDR3 extends over 14 amino acids. Germline-derived CDR1 and CDR2 are SGHNT and YYREEE (reference sequence). V shed 0 bases and J shed 4 bases, with 11 bases lying between them. The CDR3 DNA follows: TGTGCCAGCAGCTTGGAGACTAGAGGGTACGAGCAGTACTTC. Amino acids: CASSLETRGYEQYF.

The chain couples TRBV9 to TRBJ2-3; a weak D match, TRBD2 (5 bases). This CDR3 comprises 16 residues. With 4 bases removed from V and 0 bases from J, the gap between germline ends came to 15 bases. The germline CDR1 and CDR2 sequences are SGDLS and YYNGEE. The chain's CDR3 is CASSSQAETSTDTQYF. The CDR3 DNA reads as TGTGCCAGCAGCTCACAAGCGGAAACTAGCACAGATACGCAGTATTTT.

This chain uses TRBV11-1 with TRBJ2-1; 11 bases fit TRBD2. CDR1 SGHAT and CDR2 FQDESV come from the germline V gene (reference sequence). Unmatched junction bases numbered 8, after V lost 5 bases and J lost 8 bases. The CDR3 runs 15 residues. In DNA, the CDR3 is TGTGCCAGCAGCCCAACTAGCGGGAGTTGGTATGAGCAGTTCTTC. It is translated as CASSPTSGSWYEQFF.

This chain connects TRBV4-2 to TRBJ2-7; a weak D match, TRBD2 (6 bases). The length of the CDR3 is 14 residues. Germline CDR1 reads LGHNA; CDR2 reads YNFKEQ. Trimming took off 1 base at V and 4 bases at J, with 11 bases between the two ends. The CDR3 here is CASSQAGVGYEQYF. DNA for the CDR3: TGTGCCAGCAGCCAAGCGGGGGTAGGGTACGAGCAGTACTTC.

Only a few counts were recorded for this clone. The chain uses TRBV7-9 and TRBJ2-7; D gene uncertain. From germline, CDR1 is SEHNR and CDR2 FQNEAQ (reference sequence). Trimming stripped 2 bases from V and 2 bases from J, with 7 bases between. There are 13 residues in the CDR3. The CDR3 nucleotides are TGTGCCAGCAGCTTATGGCCAGCCTACGAGCAGTACTTC. It yields the protein CASSLWPAYEQYF.

A note on this clone: At one end, the junction sequence differs from germline, possibly due to a read error. The J gene is TRBJ2-5, the V gene TRBV7-7; 14 positions agree with TRBD2. This CDR3 is built from 16 residues. The germline V gene encodes CDR1 SSHAT and CDR2 FNYEAQ (reference sequence). CDR3 nucleotide sequence: TGTGCTAGCAGCAGTGGGACTAGCGGGAGTCGGGAGACCCAGTACTTC. Amino acid sequence: CASSSGTSGSRETQYF.

The table lists this clone with a count of one. V is TRBV24-1 and J is TRBJ2-2, with TRBD2 matching over 12 bases. The CDR3 has 17 residues. CDR1 and CDR2 from the germline V gene are KGHDR and SFDVKD. V was pared by 4 bases and J by 4 bases, with 6 bases of the junction left unmatched. The CDR3 sequence is CATSDTGLAGFTGELFF. The DNA of the CDR3 is TGTGCCACCAGTGACACTGGACTAGCGGGATTCACCGGGGAGCTGTTTTTT.